The clone carrying this TCR beta chain was found a few times. In TCRdb, the 5' RACE reads were re-called with MiXCR into one record per CDR3 protein. The sample consists of about 400,000 distinct CDR3 sequences, 23% of them appearing once. This specimen belongs to a study of T-cell memory formation after mild COVID-19. V gave up 8 bases and J gave up 0 bases, with 8 bases separating them. Germline CDR1 is SNHLY and CDR2 is FYNNEI. The CDR3 runs 13 residues. Sequenced sample: PBMCs or a T cell subset sorted from them (not recorded which). This TCR derives from an adult woman who had mild COVID-19 (a few samples of this study predate the infection). Cell type and time point are not known. The chain links TRBV2 to TRBJ1-3; D gene uncertain. The CDR3 protein is CASLLVSGNTIYF. CDR3 sequence (DNA): TGTGCCAGCTTGTTGGTCTCTGGAAACACCATATATTTT. Based on the CDR3 plus reference TRBV2 and TRBJ1-3, the full variable domain is EPEVTQTPSHQVTQMGQEVILRCVPISNHLYFYWYRQILGQKVEFLVSFYNNEISEKSEIFDDQFSVERPDGSNFTLKIRSTKLEDSAMYFCASLLVSGNTIYFGEGSWLTVV.